The 8 T cell receptor beta chains given below trace back to one sample, sequenced in a study of CD8 T cells in Susac syndrome. When the RNA was reverse transcribed, random hexamers were used with an input of about 0.5 to 1 ug. TCRdb passed the immunoSEQ multiplex PCR reads through MiXCR, listing each CDR3 protein once. The table shows approximately 260,000 distinct CDR3 sequences, with 90% to 96% occurring only once. Sequencing input: CD4+ T cells from PBMCs. The receptors were gathered from a human donor with Susac syndrome.

This clonotype was seen a few times. CDR3 amino acids: CASSTGLAASPRIKNIQYF. CDR3 sequence (DNA): TGCGCCAGCAGTACCGGACTAGCGGCTTCCCCCAGGATCAAAAACATTCAGTACTTC. This sequence joins TRBV4-1 and TRBJ2-4; 10 bases match TRBD2. V lost 6 bases and J lost 3; bases outside the gene matches: 17. The CDR3 sequence is 19 residues long. Germline loops: CDR1 MGHRA, CDR2 YSYEKL.

The chain combines TRBV5-4 with TRBJ2-7; tentative D call: TRBD1 (6 bases). The V gene's germline CDR1 is SGHNT and CDR2 YYREEE (reference sequence). Trimming pared 0 bases from V and 5 bases from J, leaving 9 bases between. The CDR3 spans 13 residues. CDR3 bases: TGTGCCAGCAGCTTGGTAGAGGGGGACGAGCAGTACTTC. Translated: CASSLVEGDEQYF.

The chain is built from TRBV6-5 and TRBJ2-1; perhaps TRBD1 as D (6 bases). The CDR3 is 13 amino acids. Germline V lookup: CDR1 MNHEY, CDR2 SVGAGI. V was pared by 9 bases and J by 5 bases, with 14 bases between. The CDR3 DNA is TGTGCCAGTTACAGGGCGCGGGACAATGAGCAGTTCTTC. This translates into CASYRARDNEQFF.

In DNA form, the CDR3 reads TGTGCCTGGAACGGCAGGGCGGGCGAAAAACTGTTTTTT. Translation gives CAWNGRAGEKLFF. V usage is TRBV30 and J usage is TRBJ1-4; possible D gene TRBD1, 5 bases. Germline CDR1 and CDR2: GTSNPN and SVGIG (reference sequence). V lost 4 bases and J 8 bases, leaving 14 bases between the germline ends. This CDR3 spans 13 amino acids.

The gene calls are TRBV4-2 and TRBJ2-6; D gene uncertain. Trimming stripped 0 bases from V and 0 bases from J, with 15 bases between. The CDR3 sequence is 19 residues long. Germline values: CDR1 LGHNA, CDR2 YNFKEQ. In nucleotides, the CDR3 is TGTGCCAGCAGCCAAGATTTAAGGTACGGAGCCTCTGGGGCCAACGTCCTGACTTTC. Translating it yields CASSQDLRYGASGANVLTF.

The V call is TRBV28, the J call TRBJ2-7; no reliable D call. Trimming stripped 3 bases from V and 3 bases from J, with 9 bases between. The CDR3 runs 13 residues. Germline V lookup: CDR1 MDHEN, CDR2 SYDVKM. CDR3 sequence reads: CASSLGYFYEQYF. The CDR3 bases are TGTGCCAGCAGTTTGGGGTACTTCTACGAGCAGTACTTC.

V is TRBV20-1 and J is TRBJ2-7, with TRBD2 matching over 7 bases. J lost 2 bases, V lost 7 bases, and 8 bases had no gene match. In germline, CDR1 is DFQATT, CDR2 SNEGSKA (reference sequence). This CDR3 has 13 residues. The CDR3: CSVGREATYEQYF. The CDR3 region has the DNA TGCAGTGTGGGGAGGGAGGCTACCTACGAGCAGTACTTC.

The chain joins TRBV7-9 to TRBJ2-5; TRBD2 aligns across 7 bases. CDR3 length: 14 residues. V lost 0 bases and J lost 5; bases outside the gene matches: 3. Germline CDR1 reads SEHNR; CDR2 reads FQNEAQ (reference sequence). The CDR3 spells CASSLAASGETQYF. CDR3 sequence (DNA): TGTGCCAGCAGCTTAGCGGCTAGCGGTGAGACCCAGTACTTC.